The 20 T cell receptor beta chains below were found in one sample sequenced in a study of T cell repertoires in cytomegalovirus infection. TCRdb called the reads again in MiXCR, with one record for every CDR3 protein. The data hold over 150,000 distinct CDR3 sequences, with about a sixth observed a single time. What was sequenced was CD8+ T cells from PBMCs. These receptors were taken from a human donor in good health (CMV status not recorded). Some clones in this sample may be carry-over from other donors' samples.

The chain carries TRBV20-1 and TRBJ1-2; 8 positions agree with TRBD1. The junction had 7 bases not matched to a gene; V was cut back by 6 bases and J by 4 bases. The CDR3 loop spans 13 amino acids. Germline V gene data show CDR1 as DFQATT and CDR2 as SNEGSKA (reference sequence). CDR3 bases: TGCAGTGCCAGTGACCAGGGGGCCTATGGCTACACCTTC. Protein: CSASDQGAYGYTF.

The genes are TRBV12-3 or TRBV12-4 and TRBJ2-3; 7 nucleotides agree with TRBD2. J was trimmed by 3 bases and V by 5 bases; bases with no gene match: 8. This CDR3 has 15 residues. The CDR3 here is CASSPVGGWTDTQYF. As DNA, the CDR3 is TGTGCCAGCAGTCCAGTGGGGGGGTGGACAGATACGCAGTATTTT.

This clonotype was picked up a small number of times. The chain joins TRBV12-5 to TRBJ1-5; TRBD1 matches at 9 bases. The V and J ends lost 6 bases and 9 bases, in that order; junction bases with no gene match: 9. Germline V gives CDR1 LGHNT, CDR2 FRNRAP. The CDR3 runs 14 residues. Here the CDR3 reads CASGPGQGPRPQHF. CDR3 DNA: TGTGCTAGTGGGCCGGGACAGGGTCCCAGGCCCCAGCATTTT.

The chain has TRBV12-3 or TRBV12-4 and TRBJ2-3; TRBD1 matches at 9 bases. With 8 bases clipped from V and 2 bases from J, the junction kept 17 bases outside the gene matches. The CDR3 contains 18 residues. CDR3 in amino acids: CASGSTGTGFDNTDTQYF. The CDR3 DNA reads TGTGCCAGCGGGAGTACCGGGACAGGGTTCGACAACACAGATACGCAGTATTTT.

V usage is TRBV20-1 and J usage is TRBJ1-2, with TRBD1 as a possible D gene (6 bases). The germline V gene encodes CDR1 DFQATT and CDR2 SNEGSKA (reference sequence). The CDR3 is made up of 13 amino acids. V was shortened by 5 bases and J by 4 bases, with 14 bases between the two germline ends. CDR3 nucleotide sequence: TGCAGTGCTTCTGACGGGGGCCCCTATGGCTACACCTTC. This codes for CSASDGGPYGYTF.

This clonotype was recorded a few times. The chain has TRBV4-1 and TRBJ1-5; no clear D gene. V lost 5 bases and J lost 3, with 8 bases in between. This CDR3 is built from 13 residues. The germline CDR1 and CDR2 sequences are MGHRA and YSYEKL. The CDR3 DNA follows: TGCGCCAGCAGCTGGCGGCTCAATCAGCCCCAGCATTTT. Translating it yields CASSWRLNQPQHF.

The sample holds many counts of this clonotype. V usage is TRBV7-8 and J usage is TRBJ2-3; D possibly uses TRBD1 or TRBD2 (5 bases each). Germline loops: CDR1 SGHVS, CDR2 FQNEAQ. Trimming removed 2 bases at V and 4 bases at J, with 28 bases between. The CDR3 length is 20 residues. The chain's CDR3 is CASSLYREAPGRELPDTQYF. CDR3 in DNA: TGTGCCAGCAGCTTATATCGGGAAGCCCCTGGCAGGGAGCTACCAGATACGCAGTATTTT.

This clonotype showed up just a few times. The rearrangement joins TRBV6-2 or TRBV6-3 to TRBJ1-5; D remains unclear. Trimming removed 6 bases at V and 0 bases at J, with 18 bases between. The CDR3 loop spans 17 amino acids. Looked up from germline, CDR1 is MNHEY and CDR2 is SVGEGT. The CDR3 coding sequence is TGTGCCAGCAGCAGCAGGACGGAACTTTATAGCAATCAGCCCCAGCATTTT. It yields the protein CASSSRTELYSNQPQHF.

This chain connects TRBV7-2 to TRBJ1-1; weak D call: TRBD1 (6 bases). There are 15 residues in the CDR3. V was shortened by 1 base and J by 7 bases, with 16 bases between the two germline ends. Germline V CDR1 and CDR2: SGHTA, FQGNSA. CDR3 bases: TGTGCCAGCAGCTTAGAATTCGTGGGGGGACATGAAGCTTTCTTT. Translating it yields CASSLEFVGGHEAFF.

CDR3 sequence: CASSLMSEIFTGELFF. CDR3 DNA sequence: TGTGCCAGCAGCTTAATGTCAGAAATTTTTACCGGGGAGCTGTTTTTT. This chain links TRBV13 with TRBJ2-2, with D uncertain. The V end was cut by 2 bases, the J end by 5 bases, with 15 bases between. Germline V gene data show CDR1 as PRHDT and CDR2 as FYEKMQ (reference sequence). The CDR3 runs to 16 residues. The full variable domain, in which reference TRBV13 and TRBJ2-2 provide the parts outside the CDR3, is AAGVIQSPRHLIKEKRETATLKCYPIPRHDTVYWYQQGPGQDPQFLISFYEKMQSDKGSIPDRFSAQQFSDYHSELNMSSLELGDSALYFCASSLMSEIFTGELFFGEGSRLTVL.

This sequence joins TRBV5-6 and TRBJ2-2; D gene unclear. V was cut by 1 base and J by 2 bases, with 9 bases left in between. Germline lookup yields CDR1 SGHDT and CDR2 YYEEEE. This CDR3 is built from 15 residues. CDR3 DNA: TGTGCCAGCAGCTTGTCTAGGCACAACACCGGGGAGCTGTTTTTT. Translating gives CASSLSRHNTGELFF.

This sequence joins TRBV7-9 and TRBJ1-1; D uncertain. V was clipped by 5 bases and J by 1 base, with 14 bases between them. Germline V gives CDR1 SEHNR, CDR2 FQNEAQ (reference sequence). This CDR3 has 15 residues. CDR3 sequence (DNA): TGTGCCAGCAGCCCGTCGACCGGCTCGAACACTGAAGCTTTCTTT. Translating gives CASSPSTGSNTEAFF.

The gene calls are TRBV30 and TRBJ2-2; 8 bases align to TRBD1. From germline, CDR1 is GTSNPN and CDR2 SVGIG (reference sequence). J lost 4 bases, V lost 5 bases, and 9 bases had no gene match. This CDR3 region has 15 residues. The CDR3 region has the DNA TGTGCCTGGTTATCCAGGGGGCGCCGCACCGGGGAGCTGTTTTTT. The encoded protein is CAWLSRGRRTGELFF.

This clonotype has just a few counts. The V gene is TRBV6-1, the J gene TRBJ1-1, with a tentative D call TRBD1 (6 bases). This CDR3 spans 16 amino acids. Germline loops: CDR1 MNHNS, CDR2 SASEGT. V lost 6 bases and J 5 bases, leaving 22 bases between the germline ends. The CDR3 DNA follows: TGTGCCAGCAGGGAAAGACAGGCGGCGTCGAGGACTGAAGCTTTCTTT. Its protein is CASRERQAASRTEAFF.

This clonotype was counted a few times. The V call is TRBV20-1, the J call TRBJ2-3; TRBD2 might be the D (6 bases). This CDR3 is built from 16 residues. Germline V lookup: CDR1 DFQATT, CDR2 SNEGSKA (reference sequence). The V end lost 2 bases, the J end lost 2 bases, and 17 bases lay between the germline ends. CDR3 DNA sequence: TGCAGTGCTAGAATCGGGTTTGGAGGGTACACAGATACGCAGTATTTT. This encodes CSARIGFGGYTDTQYF.

This chain uses TRBV20-1 with TRBJ1-1, with 11 bases identical to TRBD1. V lost 1 base to trimming and J lost 0 bases; unmatched junction nucleotides: 7. The CDR3 is 17 residues long. Germline V gene sequence: CDR1 DFQATT, CDR2 SNEGSKA (reference sequence). The CDR3: CSARVGQGASMNTEAFF. The CDR3 region has the DNA TGCAGTGCTAGAGTCGGACAGGGGGCCTCCATGAACACTGAAGCTTTCTTT.

This clonotype has a count of ten or more. The rearrangement joins TRBV6-5 to TRBJ1-2, with D perhaps TRBD1 (5 bases). Trimming removed 5 bases from V and 0 bases from J, with 10 bases in between. Germline assignment: CDR1 MNHEY and CDR2 SVGAGI. The CDR3 consists of 14 residues. CDR3 DNA sequence: TGTGCCAGCAGTCCGACAGTGACTAACTATGGCTACACCTTC. This codes for CASSPTVTNYGYTF.

The gene calls are TRBV20-1 and TRBJ2-2; 12 positions agree with TRBD2. The CDR3 consists of 18 residues. Germline CDR1 DFQATT, CDR2 SNEGSKA (reference sequence). The V gene end was trimmed by 0 bases and the J gene end by 1 base; junction bases not matched to a gene: 6. CDR3 region: CSARDWTSGAMNTGELFF. The CDR3 nucleotides read TGCAGTGCTAGAGATTGGACTAGCGGGGCTATGAACACCGGGGAGCTGTTTTTT.

This clonotype was counted a few times. J is TRBJ2-7 and V is TRBV4-2; TRBD1 aligns across 8 bases. The CDR3 is 16 residues long. Unmatched junction bases numbered 10, after V lost 3 bases and J lost 3 bases. CDR1 is LGHNA, CDR2 YNFKEQ, per germline. CDR3 region: CASSHPDREAFYEQYF. The CDR3 nucleotides are TGTGCCAGCAGCCACCCGGACAGGGAAGCTTTCTACGAGCAGTACTTC.

This clonotype was observed at least ten times. This chain joins TRBV7-2 and TRBJ1-2, with TRBD1 matching 10 bases. Germline V CDR1 and CDR2: SGHTA, FQGNSA. The CDR3 is 20 amino acids. V shed 1 base and J 4 bases; nucleotides not matched to a gene: 18. The CDR3 reads CASSLVIGTGQGILSYGYTF. The CDR3 DNA reads as TGTGCCAGCAGCTTAGTCATAGGTACGGGACAGGGGATTTTATCCTATGGCTACACCTTC. The complete variable domain, with remaining parts taken from reference TRBV7-2 and TRBJ1-2, reads GAGVSQSPSNKVTEKGKDVELRCDPISGHTALYWYRQSLGQGLEFLIYFQGNSAPDKSGLPSDRFSAERTGGSVSTLTIQRTQQEDSAVYLCASSLVIGTGQGILSYGYTFGSGTRLTVV.